In this sample, the clone carrying this T cell receptor (beta chain) turned up a few times. What it recognizes is unknown. The CDR3 has 14 amino acids. In germline, CDR1 is SGHTA, CDR2 FQGTGA. The V and J ends lost 2 bases and 7 bases respectively, with 14 bases between them. From RNA transcripts, TCR beta CDR3 regions were amplified. First-round RT-PCR of the TCR CDR3 relied on the HTBI primer set. TCRdb fed the multiplex PCR reads into MiXCR, producing one record per CDR3 protein. The sample includes 400,000 to 550,000 distinct CDR3 sequences, 13% to 15% of them seen just once. This entry comes from a study of T cells in Graves' hyperthyroidism and ophthalmopathy. Study-level background: The initial diagnosis was the point when peripheral blood was collected, ahead of any treatment. General observations from the study: Blood also held most thyroid clonotypes expanded beyond 0.001.

The source of this sequence is a woman under 30 with Graves' hyperthyroidism. The rearrangement links TRBV7-3 to TRBJ1-1, with D tentatively TRBD1 (5 bases). Sequencing was performed on blood. CDR3 amino acids: CASSLDRSRDEAFF. The CDR3 DNA is TGTGCCAGCAGCTTAGATCGGAGCAGGGATGAAGCTTTCTTT.